This TCR beta chain derives from a study of T cell changes during pregnancy in multiple sclerosis. TCRdb's table, derived via immunoSEQ multiplex PCR, lists solely in-frame clones and lacks some. The sample lists more than 65,000 clones; roughly nine tenths were seen once. The sequence was obtained from a female donor with multiple sclerosis, enrolled in a pregnancy study. The sequences come from peripheral blood, collected before pregnancy.

The CDR3 nucleotides are TGTGCCAGCACACAGGGTGGCACCGGGGAGCTGTTTTTT. Its protein product is CASTQGGTGELFF. The V and J genes are TRBV6-5 and TRBJ2-2, with D possibly TRBD1 on 6 matching bases. CDR3 size: 13 residues. Germline V gene data show CDR1 as MNHEY and CDR2 as SVGAGI. The ends were cut back, 7 bases at V and 4 bases at J, with 10 bases in the middle.